The 15 T cell receptor beta chains in this list originate from one sample, sequenced in a study of T cell changes during pregnancy in multiple sclerosis. Assay: immunoSEQ multiplex PCR; the TCRdb copy retains only in-frame clones and omits some. The table records about 61,000 clones, roughly 90% of them present only once. The specimen was peripheral blood, collected in the first trimester of pregnancy. All receptors derive from a female donor with multiple sclerosis, enrolled in a pregnancy study.

The rearrangement uses TRBV5-1 and TRBJ2-7; 10 positions match TRBD2. This CDR3 is built from 15 residues. V lost 4 bases to trimming and J lost 3 bases; unmatched junction nucleotides: 7. Germline-derived CDR1 and CDR2 are SGHRS and YFSETQ. Written as DNA, the CDR3 is TGCGCCAGCAGCCCGGGACTAGCGATCCTCTACGAGCAGTACTTC. Translating it yields CASSPGLAILYEQYF.

This clone was seen just once. The chain uses TRBV6-7 and TRBJ1-3, with TRBD1 as a possible D gene (5 bases). TRBV6-7 is classed as an ORF, of uncertain function. CDR3 length: 14 amino acids. V was cut by 0 bases and J by 8 bases, with 11 bases left in between. The DNA for the CDR3 is TGTGCCAGCAGTTACTCTTGGAGGGGTGACACCATATATTTT. This gives the protein CASSYSWRGDTIYF.

The chain combines TRBV6-5 with TRBJ2-2, with TRBD1 as a possible D gene (6 bases). The V and J ends lost 7 bases and 0 bases respectively, with 12 bases between them. Germline V gives CDR1 MNHEY, CDR2 SVGAGI. The CDR3 covers 15 residues. The CDR3 here is CASTSGQTNTGELFF. CDR3 in DNA: TGTGCCAGCACCAGTGGACAGACGAACACCGGGGAGCTGTTTTTT.

This chain joins TRBV7-9 and TRBJ1-2; the match to TRBD1 covers 7 bases. V was pared by 1 base and J by 2 bases, with 1 base of the junction left unmatched. Germline CDR1 SEHNR, CDR2 FQNEAQ (reference sequence). The CDR3 is 14 amino acids. CDR3 protein: CASSLGTGNYGYTF. The DNA of the CDR3 is TGTGCCAGCAGCTTAGGGACAGGAAACTATGGCTACACCTTC.

The rearrangement uses TRBV7-2 and TRBJ2-1; possibly TRBD2 for D (5 bases). CDR1 is SGHTA, CDR2 FQGNSA, per germline. This CDR3 contains 16 residues. V lost 5 bases, J lost 7 bases, and 21 bases lay in between. CDR3 in amino acids: CASSLVTGSEANEQFF. CDR3 bases: TGTGCCAGCAGCCTGGTCACTGGTTCGGAGGCAAATGAGCAGTTCTTC.

This chain uses TRBV7-9 with TRBJ2-2; 8 nucleotides align to TRBD1. The CDR3 spans 15 residues. CDR1 is SEHNR and CDR2 is FQNEAQ in the germline V gene (reference sequence). With V trimmed by 8 bases and J by 2 bases, 7 bases remained unmatched. Written as DNA, the CDR3 is TGTGCCAGCCACCGGACAGGGTCTAACACCGGGGAGCTGTTTTTT. Translation: CASHRTGSNTGELFF.

This chain joins TRBV7-6 and TRBJ1-1; D possibly corresponds to TRBD1 (6 bases). The CDR3 loop spans 15 amino acids. V lost 5 bases and J 0 bases, leaving 13 bases between the germline ends. Germline V gene sequence: CDR1 SGHVS, CDR2 FNYEAQ. This CDR3 reads CASSPQTGLNTEAFF. The CDR3, as DNA: TGTGCCAGCAGCCCCCAGACAGGATTGAACACTGAAGCTTTCTTT.

This chain connects TRBV2 to TRBJ2-7, with TRBD1 identical over 10 bases. The CDR3 has 16 amino acids. Germline V gives CDR1 SNHLY, CDR2 FYNNEI. Germline trimming cut 3 bases from V and 2 bases from J; bases unmatched to any gene: 7. In nucleotides, the CDR3 is TGTGCCAGCAGTGAGCCGGGACAGGGGACTACCTACGAGCAGTACTTC. Its protein is CASSEPGQGTTYEQYF.

The chain joins TRBV7-9 to TRBJ1-1; D remains unclear. The ends were cut back, 1 base at V and 2 bases at J, with 5 bases in the middle. The CDR3 is made up of 13 amino acids. CDR1 SEHNR and CDR2 FQNEAQ come from the germline V gene (reference sequence). The CDR3 DNA follows: TGTGCCAGCAGCTTAGTCCCTAACACTGAAGCTTTCTTT. Protein sequence: CASSLVPNTEAFF.

This chain links TRBV19 with TRBJ1-1; tentatively, D is TRBD1 (6 bases). The length of the CDR3 is 13 residues. CDR1 and CDR2 (germline): LNHDA, SQIVND (reference sequence). Trimming took 6 bases from V and 3 from J, leaving 11 bases between them. This CDR3 reads CASSREGDTEAFF. In DNA, the CDR3 is TGTGCCAGTAGCCGCGAGGGGGACACTGAAGCTTTCTTT.

V gene TRBV30 combines with J gene TRBJ1-2; D gene uncertain. This CDR3 contains 11 residues. Germline assignment: CDR1 GTSNPN and CDR2 SVGIG (reference sequence). Trimming took 4 bases from V and 4 from J, leaving 7 bases between them. The CDR3, as DNA: TGTGCCTGGACAGGTTCCTATGGCTACACCTTC. Amino acids: CAWTGSYGYTF.

This rearrangement joins TRBV19 to TRBJ1-5; 11 nucleotides match TRBD1. Unmatched junction bases numbered 3, after V lost 3 bases and J lost 2 bases. In germline, CDR1 is LNHDA, CDR2 SQIVND (reference sequence). This CDR3 is 16 amino acids long. CDR3 DNA sequence: TGTGCCAGTAGTATTCAGGGACAGGGGGGCAATCAGCCCCAGCATTTT. Encoded protein: CASSIQGQGGNQPQHF.

The V gene is TRBV27, the J gene TRBJ1-3; no definite D call. CDR3 length: 15 residues. V lost 2 bases, J lost 0 bases, and 8 bases lay in between. CDR1 and CDR2 from the germline V gene are MNHEY and SMNVEV (reference sequence). The CDR3 region is CASSLRGNSGNTIYF. As DNA, the CDR3 is TGTGCCAGCAGTTTAAGAGGCAACTCTGGAAACACCATATATTTT.

This clone was detected only a few times. The same CDR3 arises from other DNA sequences in this sample as well. The chain is built from TRBV30 and TRBJ1-2; TRBD1 matches 7 bases. The CDR3 extends over 15 amino acids. Trimming at V came to 0 bases and at J to 1 base, leaving 5 bases not matched to a gene. Per the germline V gene, CDR1 is GTSNPN and CDR2 is SVGIG (reference sequence). The CDR3 region has the DNA TGTGCCTGGAGTGTGGCAGGGGGAAGTAACTATGGCTACACCTTC. Residues: CAWSVAGGSNYGYTF.

V is TRBV19 and J is TRBJ2-2; TRBD1 might be the D (6 bases). CDR3 size: 14 residues. The germline V and J ends were trimmed by 2 bases and 4 bases, with 8 bases remaining between them. In germline, CDR1 is LNHDA, CDR2 SQIVND (reference sequence). The CDR3 protein is CASSIRGGTGELFF. The CDR3, as DNA: TGTGCCAGTAGTATAAGAGGGGGCACCGGGGAGCTGTTTTTT.